Presented here are 20 T cell receptor beta chains from one specimen sequenced in a study of OX40 agonist ivuxolimab in advanced cancers. The repertoire was sequenced with immunoSEQ multiplex PCR; TCRdb's copy has only in-frame clones and lacks some. The table lists roughly 74,000 clones, roughly 84% of them singletons. Sequences were derived from CD4+ or CD8+ T cells sorted from blood, sampled in a trial of the OX40 agonist ivuxolimab. All receptors derive from an adult with an advanced solid tumor such as melanoma, head and neck, liver or kidney cancer.

The J gene is TRBJ1-2, the V gene TRBV7-9; D is perhaps TRBD1 (5 bases). The CDR3 is made up of 17 amino acids. V shed 0 bases and J shed 2 bases, with 16 bases lying between them. Germline V gene lookup returns CDR1 SEHNR and CDR2 FQNEAQ (reference sequence). The CDR3 spells CASSLAVTEGSNYGYTF. Here the CDR3 DNA reads TGTGCCAGCAGCTTAGCGGTTACAGAGGGGTCCAACTATGGCTACACCTTC.

The chain uses TRBV19 and TRBJ1-4; weak D call: TRBD1 (5 bases). The CDR3 totals 16 residues. V lost 4 bases to trimming and J lost 0 bases, with 12 bases between them. The germline V gene encodes CDR1 LNHDA and CDR2 SQIVND (reference sequence). The DNA of the CDR3 is TGTGCCAGTAGTAGTGACAGATTTGCAACTAATGAAAAACTGTTTTTT. Translation gives CASSSDRFATNEKLFF.

This clone came up once. This chain links TRBV6-1 with TRBJ1-4; 9 bases agree with TRBD1. After removal of 2 bases from V and 4 bases from J, the junction contained 2 bases not matched to a gene. This CDR3 has 15 residues. Germline V gives CDR1 MNHNS, CDR2 SASEGT. In DNA form, the CDR3 reads TGTGCCAGCAGTGAACAGGACAGGGGTAATGAAAAACTGTTTTTT. It encodes CASSEQDRGNEKLFF.

This chain uses TRBV19 with TRBJ1-3; perhaps TRBD1 as D (5 bases). This CDR3 is built from 15 residues. Per germline, CDR1 LNHDA and CDR2 SQIVND (reference sequence). V was pared by 3 bases and J by 5 bases, with 14 bases between. The chain's CDR3 is CASSIGNRRRNTIYF. CDR3 nucleotide sequence: TGTGCCAGTAGTATTGGGAACAGGCGAAGAAACACCATATATTTT.

A remark on this clone: At one end, the junction sequence differs from germline, possibly due to a read error. This sample also contains other DNA sequences that code for the same CDR3. The chain is built from TRBV4-1 and TRBJ2-6; D unclear. Germline V CDR1 and CDR2: MGHRA, YSYEKL. This CDR3 is built from 17 residues. DNA of the CDR3: TGCGCCAGCAGTCAAGTATTCGACGGCTCTGGGGCCAACGTCCTGACTTTC. Its translation is CASSQVFDGSGANVLTF.

This clone was detected once. The genes are TRBV4-1 and TRBJ1-4; tentatively, D is TRBD1 (5 bases). V was pared by 4 bases and J by 0 bases, with 12 bases between. Per germline, CDR1 MGHRA and CDR2 YSYEKL. The CDR3 runs to 16 residues. The CDR3 DNA follows: TGCGCCAGCAGCCGGGGCCTAGCGGCAACTAATGAAAAACTGTTTTTT. Its translation is CASSRGLAATNEKLFF.

The chain uses TRBV4-2 and TRBJ2-5; weak D call: TRBD1 (6 bases). CDR1 is LGHNA and CDR2 is YNFKEQ in the germline V gene. Trimming removed 1 base at V and 4 bases at J, with 10 bases between. The CDR3 runs 14 residues. The CDR3 loop reads CASSQGEGGETQYF. CDR3 sequence (DNA): TGTGCCAGCAGCCAAGGGGAAGGGGGAGAGACCCAGTACTTC.

The chain recombines TRBV11-1 with TRBJ2-7; D is perhaps TRBD1 (6 bases). Germline values: CDR1 SGHAT, CDR2 FQDESV (reference sequence). This CDR3 is built from 16 residues. Between the trimmed V and J ends, which lost 2 bases and 2 bases, there was a span of 16 bases. CDR3 protein: CASSLPDRPLTYEQYF. CDR3 in DNA: TGTGCCAGCAGCTTACCCGACAGGCCGCTAACCTACGAGCAGTACTTC.

This chain connects TRBV4-3 to TRBJ2-7; 9 bases agree with TRBD2. The CDR3 sequence is 19 residues long. CDR1 is LGHNA, CDR2 YSLEER, per germline. V gave up 2 bases and J gave up 3 bases; unmatched junction bases: 17. CDR3 residues: CASSQYSLAGSVVGYEQYF. CDR3 DNA sequence: TGCGCCAGCAGCCAATATTCCCTAGCGGGGTCCGTCGTGGGCTACGAGCAGTACTTC.

The rearrangement joins TRBV19 to TRBJ1-2; no definite D call. Germline CDR1 is LNHDA and CDR2 is SQIVND (reference sequence). The CDR3 extends over 14 amino acids. The V end was cut by 6 bases, the J end by 1 base, with 12 bases between. For the CDR3, the DNA is TGTGCCAGTAGCGTTCGTTCGTTTAACTATGGCTACACCTTC. It specifies CASSVRSFNYGYTF.

The chain couples TRBV18 to TRBJ1-5; the match to TRBD1 covers 10 bases. J was trimmed by 7 bases and V by 4 bases; bases with no gene match: 4. The CDR3 is made up of 14 amino acids. The germline V gene has CDR1 KGHSH and CDR2 LQKENI. The CDR3, as DNA: TGTGCCAGCTCACGGACAGGGGGTGACCAGCCCCAGCATTTT. Translated: CASSRTGGDQPQHF. The whole variable domain, remainder taken from reference TRBV18 and TRBJ1-5, is NAGVMQNPRHLVRRRGQEARLRCSPMKGHSHVYWYRQLPEEGLKFMVYLQKENIIDESGMPKERFSAEFPKEGPSILRIQQVVRGDSAAYFCASSRTGGDQPQHFGDGTRLSIL.

J is TRBJ1-5 and V is TRBV19; D remains ambiguous. Germline V gene lookup returns CDR1 LNHDA and CDR2 SQIVND (reference sequence). This CDR3 spans 16 amino acids. V gave up 11 bases and J gave up 3 bases, with 23 bases separating them. The DNA for the CDR3 is TGTGCCCCCGTACCGCTCAGGCAGAGTCCCAATCAGCCCCAGCATTTT. Its protein product is CAPVPLRQSPNQPQHF.

This rearrangement joins TRBV21-1 to TRBJ1-4. TRBV21-1 counts as a pseudogene. The CDR3 covers 16 residues. This CDR3 is CASSKALGGAYEKLFF. The CDR3 bases are TGTGCCAGCAGCAAAGCGCTCGGGGGGGCTTATGAAAAACTGTTTTTT.

The genes are TRBV12-5 and TRBJ1-5; 8 positions match TRBD1. The CDR3 is 14 amino acids. Per germline, CDR1 LGHNT and CDR2 FRNRAP. V shed 2 bases and J 4 bases; nucleotides not matched to a gene: 1. CDR3 sequence (DNA): TGTGCTAGTGGTTTGTGGACAGGGAATCAGCCCCAGCATTTT. Its protein is CASGLWTGNQPQHF.

The rearrangement links TRBV5-6 to TRBJ2-7; TRBD2 might be the D (5 bases). V was trimmed by 1 base and J by 5 bases, leaving 13 bases between them. This CDR3 has 14 residues. Germline CDR1 SGHDT, CDR2 YYEEEE. The CDR3 bases are TGTGCCAGCAGCTTGTTCTTCGCGGGCCACGAGCAGTACTTC. Protein: CASSLFFAGHEQYF.

The V gene is TRBV27, the J gene TRBJ2-3, with D unclear. V was pared by 0 bases and J by 4 bases, with 8 bases between. This CDR3 has 14 residues. Germline V gene lookup returns CDR1 MNHEY and CDR2 SMNVEV (reference sequence). The CDR3 is CASSLSVTPDTQYF. CDR3 coding DNA: TGTGCCAGCAGTTTATCGGTGACACCAGATACGCAGTATTTT.

V gene TRBV28 combines with J gene TRBJ2-4; 7 bases agree with TRBD1. V dropped 4 bases and J dropped 6; count of bases not matched to a gene: 6. CDR3 size: 14 residues. The germline V gene encodes CDR1 MDHEN and CDR2 SYDVKM. The CDR3 reads CASSSTRGRNIQYF. The CDR3 coding sequence is TGTGCCAGCAGTTCAACCAGGGGGAGAAACATTCAGTACTTC.

This clone was seen a few times. The V and J genes are TRBV11-2 and TRBJ1-1; D not resolved. CDR3 length equals 15 residues. V lost 4 bases to trimming and J lost 7 bases, with 19 bases between them. Germline V gene data show CDR1 as SGHAT and CDR2 as FQNNGV. CDR3 in DNA: TGTGCCAGCAGCTCCTCTCGGAGGATTGGAGGTGAAGCTTTCTTT. Translating gives CASSSSRRIGGEAFF.

The gene calls are TRBV28 and TRBJ1-2, with a possible D match to TRBD1 (6 bases). Between the trimmed V and J ends, which lost 6 bases and 2 bases, there was a span of 13 bases. This CDR3 has 14 amino acids. CDR1 MDHEN and CDR2 SYDVKM come from the germline V gene. The CDR3 nucleotides read TGTGCCAGCAGCCAAGGGACACCCAACTATGGCTACACCTTC. Protein: CASSQGTPNYGYTF.

V and J are TRBV29-1 and TRBJ2-3, with 8 bases lining up with TRBD2. CDR1 and CDR2 (germline): SQVTM, ANQGSEA. The CDR3 runs to 15 residues. V lost 5 bases and J lost 3; bases outside the gene matches: 10. CDR3 nucleotides: TGCAGCGTTCGGCCAGCGGGAGATGGAACAGATACGCAGTATTTT. Translated, it gives CSVRPAGDGTDTQYF.